The TCR beta chain under discussion was sequenced for a study of OX40 agonist ivuxolimab in advanced cancers. For the study at large: Melanoma, hepatocellular carcinoma, head and neck or renal cell cancer occurred in dose-escalation patients. One patient with hepatocellular carcinoma and two with cutaneous melanoma, three in all, had partial responses.

The V gene lost 4 bases and the J gene lost 3 bases, with 12 bases spanning the gap. This CDR3 is 14 amino acids long. The germline V gene has CDR1 MNHNS and CDR2 SASEGT. Using immunoSEQ multiplex PCR, the repertoire was profiled, and TCRdb retains in-frame clones only, with some absent. This table holds some 14,000 clones, around nine tenths found once. Blood draws occurred at baseline, cycle 4 day 1, and cycle 7 day 1. The chain couples TRBV6-1 to TRBJ2-5; the D is unclear. This sample comprised CD4+ or CD8+ T cells sorted from blood, obtained in a trial of the OX40 agonist ivuxolimab. This TCR was sampled from an adult with an advanced solid tumor such as melanoma, head and neck, liver or kidney cancer. For the CDR3, the DNA is TGTGCCAGCAGTGCCCCCGAAGACGAAGAGACCCAGTACTTC. Translated, it gives CASSAPEDEETQYF.